The 14 T cell receptor beta chains reported below all come from one sample, sequenced in a study of PD-L1 blockade in urothelial cancer listed by TCRdb under 2017. Library creation used the immunoSEQ multiplex PCR assay. The source is immuneACCESS, and TCRdb retained only in-frame sequences with V and J called. Part of the clones is not carried over; for the studies checked, unresolved V genes explain less than half of this, and the remainder is unexplained. Recorded for this sample are 90,000 to 120,000 clones; about nine tenths of them occurred a single time. The ten largest clones add up to over 0.8% of the sample. The material sequenced was PBMCs, taken around atezolizumab (anti-PD-L1) treatment. The source is a woman aged 80 or older with urothelial cancer.

This chain connects TRBV7-2 to TRBJ2-5, with 9 bases identical to TRBD2. J was trimmed by 2 bases and V by 0 bases; bases with no gene match: 4. The CDR3 loop spans 16 amino acids. The germline gives CDR1 SGHTA, CDR2 FQGNSA. The CDR3 sequence is CASSLATLAGQETQYF. In DNA, the CDR3 is TGTGCCAGCAGCTTAGCCACTCTAGCGGGACAAGAGACCCAGTACTTC.

V gene TRBV30 combines with J gene TRBJ1-2; D possibly corresponds to TRBD1 (6 bases). This CDR3 spans 12 amino acids. The germline V and J ends were trimmed by 5 bases and 4 bases, with 11 bases remaining between them. Germline lookup yields CDR1 GTSNPN and CDR2 SVGIG (reference sequence). The chain's CDR3 is CAWGRGGYGYTF. CDR3 nucleotide sequence: TGTGCCTGGGGCAGGGGCGGCTATGGCTACACCTTC.

V usage is TRBV28 and J usage is TRBJ2-2; 8 nucleotides line up with TRBD1. With 5 bases clipped from V and 4 bases from J, the junction kept 6 bases outside the gene matches. Germline CDR1 reads MDHEN; CDR2 reads SYDVKM. CDR3 length: 15 residues. CDR3 nucleotides: TGTGCCAGCAGTATCCAGGGGGCGGTCACCGGGGAGCTGTTTTTT. Protein sequence: CASSIQGAVTGELFF.

About this clone: Other DNA sequences in this sample translate to the same CDR3. The rearrangement joins TRBV2 to TRBJ2-7; no clear D. Germline V lookup: CDR1 SNHLY, CDR2 FYNNEI. This CDR3 comprises 11 residues. Trimming shortened V by 5 bases and J by 3 bases, and 5 bases separated the two germline ends. The CDR3 DNA follows: TGTGCCAGCAGTCTCGTCTACGAGCAGTACTTC. It yields the protein CASSLVYEQYF.

CDR3 region: CASVQGRDQPQHF. Here the CDR3 DNA reads TGTGCCAGTGTACAGGGAAGAGATCAGCCCCAGCATTTT. V and J are TRBV19 and TRBJ1-5; tentative D call: TRBD1 (6 bases). V lost 8 bases to trimming and J lost 5 bases, with 13 bases between them. CDR3 length: 13 residues. The germline V gene has CDR1 LNHDA and CDR2 SQIVND (reference sequence). The whole variable domain, remainder taken from reference TRBV19 and TRBJ1-5, is DGGITQSPKYLFRKEGQNVTLSCEQNLNHDAMYWYRQDPGQGLRLIYYSQIVNDFQKGDIAEGYSVSREKKESFPLTVTSAQKNPTAFYLCASVQGRDQPQHFGDGTRLSIL.

The sample holds a few counts of this clone. The chain recombines TRBV19 with TRBJ2-2; D perhaps matches TRBD2 (6 bases). The CDR3 runs 16 residues. Germline V lookup: CDR1 LNHDA, CDR2 SQIVND (reference sequence). Trimming removed 3 bases at V and 1 base at J, with 12 bases between. The CDR3 region is CASSITWEVNTGELFF. For the CDR3, the DNA is TGTGCCAGTAGTATTACGTGGGAGGTGAACACCGGGGAGCTGTTTTTT. Full variable domain (rest looked up from reference TRBV19 and TRBJ2-2): DGGITQSPKYLFRKEGQNVTLSCEQNLNHDAMYWYRQDPGQGLRLIYYSQIVNDFQKGDIAEGYSVSREKKESFPLTVTSAQKNPTAFYLCASSITWEVNTGELFFGEGSRLTVL.

V is TRBV30 and J is TRBJ1-4; TRBD1 agrees at 7 bases. CDR1 and CDR2 (germline): GTSNPN, SVGIG (reference sequence). The CDR3 is 15 residues long. With V trimmed by 6 bases and J by 4 bases, 11 bases remained unmatched. CDR3: CACDRENMGNEKLFF. For the CDR3, the DNA is TGTGCCTGCGACAGGGAGAATATGGGTAATGAAAAACTGTTTTTT.

The chain links TRBV7-9 to TRBJ1-1, with TRBD1 as a possible D gene (6 bases). With 3 bases removed from V and 7 bases from J, the gap between germline ends came to 15 bases. This CDR3 has 14 amino acids. Per the germline V gene, CDR1 is SEHNR and CDR2 is FQNEAQ (reference sequence). This CDR3 is CASSFLGARDEAFF. DNA for the CDR3: TGTGCCAGCAGCTTTTTGGGGGCTCGGGATGAAGCTTTCTTT.

The chain has TRBV9 and TRBJ2-1; 8 bases line up with TRBD2. Per the germline V gene, CDR1 is SGDLS and CDR2 is YYNGEE. The junction had 2 bases not matched to a gene; V was cut back by 0 bases and J by 0 bases. This CDR3 region has 16 residues. The CDR3 DNA is TGTGCCAGCAGCGTAGCGGCGGGGGGCTCCTACAATGAGCAGTTCTTC. It encodes CASSVAAGGSYNEQFF.

The CDR3 reads CASGGGNYGYTF. The CDR3 nucleotides read TGTGCCAGCGGGGGAGGTAACTATGGCTACACCTTC. This sequence joins TRBV7-2 and TRBJ1-2; tentative D call: TRBD1 (5 bases). Trimming removed 8 bases at V and 1 base at J, with 8 bases between. This CDR3 is built from 12 residues. The germline gives CDR1 SGHTA, CDR2 FQGNSA.

This sequence joins TRBV4-1 and TRBJ1-1, with TRBD1 identical over 8 bases. Germline loops: CDR1 MGHRA, CDR2 YSYEKL. The trim removed 7 bases at V and 1 base at J, leaving 5 bases unmatched. This CDR3 has 14 amino acids. The CDR3 bases are TGCGCCAGCAAGACAGGGGCCGGGAACACTGAAGCTTTCTTT. It codes for CASKTGAGNTEAFF.

This chain joins TRBV14 and TRBJ1-1; 11 bases align to TRBD1. From germline, CDR1 is SGHDN and CDR2 FVKESK. V was clipped by 4 bases and J by 10 bases; unmatched bases: 8. The CDR3 covers 14 residues. The chain's CDR3 is CASSRTGGARSAFF. The CDR3 bases are TGTGCCAGCAGCCGGACAGGGGGCGCGAGGTCAGCTTTCTTT.

The sample holds one count of this clone. The chain is built from TRBV5-5 and TRBJ2-7, with 7 bases aligning to TRBD2. Trimming removed 6 bases from V and 5 bases from J; junction bases left unmatched: 14. CDR1 SGHKS and CDR2 YYEKEE come from the germline V gene (reference sequence). CDR3 length: 15 residues. CDR3 DNA sequence: TGTGCCAGCAACTTTTTCGGGCAGGGAGGGAACGAGCAGTACTTC. Its translation: CASNFFGQGGNEQYF.

The chain uses TRBV7-8 and TRBJ1-2, with 7 bases that match TRBD1. The CDR3 has 13 amino acids. After removal of 6 bases from V and 8 bases from J, the junction contained 9 bases not matched to a gene. The V gene's germline CDR1 is SGHVS and CDR2 FQNEAQ. The CDR3 DNA reads as TGTGCCAGCAGTTTAACAGGGGATCGAGGCTACACCTTC. Its translation is CASSLTGDRGYTF.